Listed below are T cell receptor beta chains from one sample, sequenced in a study of molecular identifiers for immune sequencing clone quantification. MiXCR, applied by TCRdb to the PCR reads, yields one record per CDR3 protein. This table has around 480,000 distinct CDR3 sequences, approximately 25% appearing once. Sequenced material: naive CD8+ T cells from blood, with Jurkat cell RNA spiked in. These receptors all come from a human donor in good health. Some libraries in this study had Jurkat cell RNA spiked in. Both conserved end residues are part of each CDR3. Each record gives: D gene, V gene, J gene, CDR3 protein. A D gene is named only where the DNA matches it firmly.

D gene: NA; V gene: TRBV11-2; J gene: TRBJ1-4; CDR3 protein: CASSSTGNINEKLFF
D gene: TRBD2; V gene: TRBV9; J gene: TRBJ2-3; CDR3 protein: CASSLGTSLPDTQYF
D gene: NA; V gene: TRBV20-1; J gene: TRBJ2-5; CDR3 protein: CSARIVGETQYF
D gene: TRBD2; V gene: TRBV27; J gene: TRBJ2-1; CDR3 protein: CASSLSGLAGGPNEQFF
D gene: NA; V gene: TRBV21-1; J gene: TRBJ2-7; CDR3 protein: CASSNSLLTYEQYF
D gene: TRBD2; V gene: TRBV9; J gene: TRBJ2-7; CDR3 protein: CASSPRLAGVYEQYF
D gene: TRBD1; V gene: TRBV24-1; J gene: TRBJ2-3; CDR3 protein: CATSDDGTGRPDTQYF
D gene: NA; V gene: TRBV9; J gene: TRBJ1-4; CDR3 protein: CASSWRGGPNEKLFF
D gene: TRBD2; V gene: TRBV30; J gene: TRBJ2-1; CDR3 protein: CAWSVGTSGVDEQFF
D gene: NA; V gene: TRBV5-1; J gene: TRBJ2-7; CDR3 protein: CASSFYQGPYEQYF
D gene: NA; V gene: TRBV7-2; J gene: TRBJ2-1; CDR3 protein: CASSSGLFPNEQFF
D gene: NA; V gene: TRBV30; J gene: TRBJ2-1; CDR3 protein: CAWSEFVSYNEQFF
D gene: NA; V gene: TRBV3-1; J gene: TRBJ2-4; CDR3 protein: CASSQDLGNIQYF
D gene: TRBD1; V gene: TRBV6-5; J gene: TRBJ2-7; CDR3 protein: CASRPGQGRVFPYEQYF
D gene: NA; V gene: TRBV6-2/TRBV6-3; J gene: TRBJ2-5; CDR3 protein: CASSPWEALETQYF
D gene: NA; V gene: TRBV4-1; J gene: TRBJ1-4; CDR3 protein: CASSTANEKLFF
D gene: NA; V gene: TRBV6-2/TRBV6-3; J gene: TRBJ1-1; CDR3 protein: CASSYGGQLMNTEAFF
D gene: NA; V gene: TRBV28; J gene: TRBJ2-7; CDR3 protein: CASSFRGIPYEQYF
D gene: NA; V gene: TRBV12-3/TRBV12-4; J gene: TRBJ2-1; CDR3 protein: CASSWPENNEQFF
D gene: NA; V gene: TRBV7-9; J gene: TRBJ1-4; CDR3 protein: CASSFARGDNEKLFF